The 27 T cell receptor beta chains presented below share a single source sample, sequenced in a study of T-cell memory formation after mild COVID-19. TCRdb re-derived calls from the 5' RACE reads in MiXCR, one entry per CDR3 protein. The data hold a few hundred thousand distinct CDR3 sequences, with around a sixth observed a single time. The sample consisted of PBMCs or a T cell subset sorted from them (not recorded which). These TCRs come from a man between 18 and 35 years old who had mild COVID-19 (a few samples of this study predate the infection). Cell type and time point are not known.

This clonotype was recorded a few times. This chain joins TRBV12-3 or TRBV12-4 and TRBJ1-6; TRBD1 aligns across 7 bases. The CDR3 is made up of 15 amino acids. Unmatched junction bases numbered 8, after V lost 3 bases and J lost 9 bases. The CDR3 region has the DNA TGTGCCAGCAGTTTTAGTTCGGCAGGGGGTTCACCCCTCCACTTT. Its protein is CASSFSSAGGSPLHF.

The CDR3 spells CASSPPGQSQSSYNEQFF. CDR3 sequence (DNA): TGTGCCAGCTCACCACCGGGACAGTCCCAGAGCTCCTACAATGAGCAGTTCTTC. This chain joins TRBV18 and TRBJ2-1; TRBD1 matches 7 bases. CDR1 KGHSH and CDR2 LQKENI come from the germline V gene. This CDR3 is 18 amino acids long. The V and J ends lost 0 bases and 0 bases, in that order; junction bases with no gene match: 8.

This chain joins TRBV7-2 and TRBJ2-5, with TRBD2 matching 13 bases. CDR1 and CDR2 (germline): SGHTA, FQGNSA. V lost 1 base and J lost 14; bases outside the gene matches: 4. This CDR3 has 13 residues. The CDR3 region is CASSLETSGGPYF. In nucleotides, the CDR3 is TGTGCCAGCAGCTTAGAGACTAGCGGGGGGCCCTACTTC.

The chain joins TRBV11-2 to TRBJ1-1; D not resolved. Trimming pared 1 base from V and 2 bases from J, leaving 14 bases between. The germline gives CDR1 SGHAT, CDR2 FQNNGV. The CDR3 loop spans 16 amino acids. CDR3 DNA: TGTGCCAGCAGCTTAGGATTCTACGGTAAAAACACTGAAGCTTTCTTT. Translated: CASSLGFYGKNTEAFF.

This clonotype was picked up a small number of times. V is TRBV2 and J is TRBJ2-5, with TRBD2 as a possible D gene (5 bases). Germline V gene lookup returns CDR1 SNHLY and CDR2 FYNNEI. The CDR3 loop spans 12 amino acids. The ends were cut back, 6 bases at V and 3 bases at J, with 8 bases in the middle. This chain's CDR3 is CASRGDKETQYF. For the CDR3, the DNA is TGTGCCAGCAGGGGAGATAAAGAGACCCAGTACTTC.

The chain combines TRBV6-6 with TRBJ1-1, with D tentatively TRBD1 (6 bases). From germline, CDR1 is MNHNY and CDR2 SVGAGI (reference sequence). This CDR3 has 11 amino acids. V was clipped by 6 bases and J by 7 bases, with 9 bases between them. The CDR3 DNA reads TGTGCCAGCAGACAGGGAAGTGAAGCTTTCTTT. Protein product: CASRQGSEAFF.

This clonotype has more than one count but fewer than ten. V usage is TRBV28 and J usage is TRBJ2-7; 7 bases match TRBD1. CDR1 is MDHEN, CDR2 SYDVKM, per germline. The CDR3 extends over 14 amino acids. The trim removed 10 bases at V and 3 bases at J, leaving 12 bases unmatched. The CDR3 coding sequence is TGTGCCACGACTCCGGGACAGAGTTTCTACGAGCAGTACGTC. Amino acid sequence: CATTPGQSFYEQYV.

At least ten counts were recorded for this clonotype. The genes are TRBV4-3 and TRBJ2-1, with a weak D call TRBD2 (5 bases). CDR1 and CDR2 from the germline V gene are LGHNA and YSLEER. This CDR3 is built from 15 residues. The germline V and J ends were trimmed by 5 bases and 0 bases, with 11 bases remaining between them. CDR3 in amino acids: CASSEGTSSYNEQFF. The CDR3 nucleotides are TGCGCCAGCAGCGAGGGCACAAGCTCCTACAATGAGCAGTTCTTC.

This clonotype turned up a few times. V and J are TRBV4-1 and TRBJ1-2; the match to TRBD1 covers 8 bases. The CDR3 totals 14 residues. Germline loops: CDR1 MGHRA, CDR2 YSYEKL. Unmatched junction bases numbered 1, after V lost 0 bases and J lost 4 bases. CDR3 region: CASSQDGQGYGYTF. CDR3 bases: TGCGCCAGCAGCCAAGATGGACAGGGCTATGGCTACACCTTC.

The V gene is TRBV3-1, the J gene TRBJ2-3; perhaps TRBD2 as D (6 bases). This CDR3 is 15 amino acids long. The germline V gene encodes CDR1 LGHDT and CDR2 YNNKEL (reference sequence). V lost 4 bases and J lost 0, with 11 bases in between. CDR3 sequence (DNA): TGTGCCAGCAGCCCTCGGGGGTCTAGCACAGATACGCAGTATTTT. Amino acids: CASSPRGSSTDTQYF.

This clonotype was found a few times. The V gene is TRBV5-5, the J gene TRBJ2-5; no firm D call. CDR1 is SGHKS and CDR2 is YYEKEE in the germline V gene (reference sequence). The CDR3 runs 13 residues. V lost 4 bases and J lost 1, with 8 bases in between. CDR3 nucleotides: TGTGCCAGCAGCGCGCAGGCCCAAGAGACCCAGTACTTC. Translating it yields CASSAQAQETQYF.

The chain employs TRBV7-9 and TRBJ2-5; 7 bases agree with TRBD1. The V gene end was trimmed by 6 bases and the J gene end by 2 bases; junction bases not matched to a gene: 6. Germline lookup yields CDR1 SEHNR and CDR2 FQNEAQ (reference sequence). The CDR3 length is 14 residues. The CDR3 DNA reads as TGTGCCAGCAGACCTCCGGGACAGCAAGAGACCCAGTACTTC. Its translation is CASRPPGQQETQYF.

This rearrangement joins TRBV7-2 to TRBJ2-3; D is ambiguous. This CDR3 has 15 amino acids. V lost 8 bases to trimming and J lost 4 bases, with 19 bases between them. CDR1 is SGHTA and CDR2 is FQGNSA in the germline V gene. The DNA for the CDR3 is TGTGCCAGCCAGAAGGTACCCGCCTGGTCAGATACGCAGTATTTT. It yields the protein CASQKVPAWSDTQYF.

This clonotype was seen many times. The chain uses TRBV7-3 and TRBJ2-3, with 11 bases that match TRBD2. CDR1 and CDR2 from the germline V gene are SGHTA and FQGTGA. The CDR3 spans 15 residues. Trimming removed 5 bases from V and 4 bases from J; junction bases left unmatched: 5. CDR3 loop: CASSLSGGAADTQYF. DNA of the CDR3: TGTGCCAGCAGCCTTAGCGGGGGGGCCGCAGATACGCAGTATTTT.

This chain joins TRBV4-1 and TRBJ1-2; TRBD1 is a possible D gene (5 bases). The CDR3 has 12 amino acids. V was clipped by 3 bases and J by 13 bases, with 15 bases between them. Per germline, CDR1 MGHRA and CDR2 YSYEKL. The CDR3 coding sequence is TGCGCCAGCAGCCAGACCGGGACTTTCTCCACCTTC. Translating gives CASSQTGTFSTF.

This clonotype appeared many times. The rearrangement links TRBV7-9 to TRBJ2-1, with 7 bases that match TRBD2. V was pared by 5 bases and J by 7 bases, with 5 bases of the junction left unmatched. There are 13 residues in the CDR3. CDR1 and CDR2 (germline): SEHNR, FQNEAQ (reference sequence). The CDR3 here is CASSPGGGNEQFF. The CDR3 coding sequence is TGTGCCAGCAGCCCGGGGGGAGGGAATGAGCAGTTCTTC.

This clonotype was seen more than once but under ten times. The V call is TRBV11-1, the J call TRBJ2-5; 8 bases map to TRBD2. This CDR3 region has 16 residues. Germline loops: CDR1 SGHAT, CDR2 FQDESV (reference sequence). V was pared by 1 base and J by 2 bases, with 6 bases of the junction left unmatched. CDR3 protein: CASSLVAGGPQETQYF. CDR3 in DNA: TGTGCCAGCAGCTTAGTCGCGGGGGGCCCACAAGAGACCCAGTACTTC.

This clonotype came up many times. The chain carries TRBV6-5 and TRBJ2-7; a possible D gene is TRBD1 (5 bases). From germline, CDR1 is MNHEY and CDR2 SVGAGI. Between the trimmed V and J ends, which lost 5 bases and 7 bases, there was a span of 15 bases. The CDR3 spans 13 residues. This CDR3 reads CASSRTGSYEQYF. CDR3 nucleotides: TGTGCCAGCAGTCGTACAGGATCTTATGAGCAGTACTTC.

CDR3 sequence: CASSYHLPQVNNEQFF. CDR3 bases: TGCGCCAGCAGCTACCACCTCCCCCAGGTCAACAATGAGCAGTTCTTC. This chain uses TRBV5-1 with TRBJ2-1; D is ambiguous. The germline V and J ends were trimmed by 3 bases and 5 bases, with 18 bases remaining between them. Germline V gene sequence: CDR1 SGHRS, CDR2 YFSETQ. This CDR3 comprises 16 residues.

This chain connects TRBV29-1 to TRBJ1-5; TRBD1 is a possible D gene (5 bases). V was clipped by 7 bases and J by 7 bases, with 20 bases between them. The CDR3 is 14 residues long. Looked up from germline, CDR1 is SQVTM and CDR2 is ANQGSEA. The CDR3 loop is CSASGVSAGQPQHF. The CDR3 DNA follows: TGCAGCGCCTCGGGGGTCAGCGCAGGGCAGCCCCAGCATTTT.

This clonotype has a handful of counts. The V call is TRBV6-1, the J call TRBJ1-2, with unresolved D. The germline V and J ends were trimmed by 7 bases and 7 bases, with 22 bases remaining between them. This CDR3 has 15 amino acids. Germline assignment: CDR1 MNHNS and CDR2 SASEGT. The CDR3 nucleotides are TGTGCCAGCAAAGAGATTCTGGGGATTCTTCTTGGCTACACCTTC. It is translated as CASKEILGILLGYTF.

This clonotype was picked up a small number of times. The chain joins TRBV3-1 to TRBJ2-1; D gene unclear. With 2 bases removed from V and 5 bases from J, the gap between germline ends came to 7 bases. This CDR3 has 13 residues. The germline V gene encodes CDR1 LGHDT and CDR2 YNNKEL (reference sequence). Here the CDR3 DNA reads TGTGCCAGCAGCCAATCGGTCCACAATGAGCAGTTCTTC. Encoded protein: CASSQSVHNEQFF.

This clonotype was detected only a few times. The chain joins TRBV20-1 to TRBJ1-5; 7 positions agree with TRBD1. Germline assignment: CDR1 DFQATT and CDR2 SNEGSKA (reference sequence). Trimming took 3 bases from V and 4 from J; bases not matched to a gene: 9. CDR3 length equals 15 residues. This CDR3 is CSASRTGAGNQPQHF. CDR3 in DNA: TGCAGTGCTAGTAGAACAGGGGCTGGGAATCAGCCCCAGCATTTT.

For the CDR3, the DNA is TGTGCCAGCAGCTTTGACTACTCGGGGGGTGAGCAGTTCTTC. Its translation: CASSFDYSGGEQFF. The V gene is TRBV7-2, the J gene TRBJ2-1; 7 bases match TRBD2. Germline assignment: CDR1 SGHTA and CDR2 FQGNSA. This CDR3 comprises 14 residues. The trim removed 3 bases at V and 9 bases at J, leaving 8 bases unmatched.

This clonotype has more than one count but fewer than ten. This rearrangement joins TRBV28 to TRBJ2-1; perhaps TRBD2 as D (5 bases). V lost 8 bases to trimming and J lost 1 base, with 12 bases between them. CDR1 is MDHEN, CDR2 SYDVKM, per germline. CDR3 length equals 14 residues. CDR3 sequence: CASFFRGSYNEQFF. CDR3 nucleotides: TGTGCCAGCTTTTTTCGGGGATCCTACAATGAGCAGTTCTTC.

The rearrangement uses TRBV20-1 and TRBJ2-1; TRBD2 matches at 8 bases. From germline, CDR1 is DFQATT and CDR2 SNEGSKA (reference sequence). The CDR3 totals 16 residues. After removal of 0 bases from V and 0 bases from J, the junction contained 4 bases not matched to a gene. This chain's CDR3 is CSAREVRGGSYNEQFF. Written as DNA, the CDR3 is TGCAGTGCTAGAGAGGTACGGGGGGGCTCCTACAATGAGCAGTTCTTC.

The chain recombines TRBV4-3 with TRBJ1-1; D unclear. V lost 3 bases and J 1 base, leaving 12 bases between the germline ends. This CDR3 is 15 amino acids long. Germline values: CDR1 LGHNA, CDR2 YSLEER. Here the CDR3 reads CASSQWESANTEAFF. For the CDR3, the DNA is TGCGCCAGCAGCCAGTGGGAGTCCGCGAACACTGAAGCTTTCTTT.